The entry below gives a single T cell receptor (beta chain) sequence along with its context. This CDR3 has 16 residues. V was cut by 2 bases and J by 3 bases, with 17 bases left in between. Germline lookup yields CDR1 SGHAT and CDR2 FQNNGV. The data were taken from a study of blood T cells in healthy people across ages. For the second PCR, which ran for about 6 to 11 cycles, a sample-barcoded 5' primer and a J-beta primer mix were used. Each cDNA molecule received a tag from a template-switch adaptor that had 12 random nucleotides. TCRdb re-derived calls from the 5' RACE reads in MiXCR, one entry per CDR3 protein. The sample includes about 730,000 distinct CDR3 sequences, roughly 41% of them seen just once.

The receptor was isolated from a woman aged 55-70 years in good health. The specimen sequenced was blood. J is TRBJ2-7 and V is TRBV11-2, with TRBD1 as a possible D gene (5 bases). Here the CDR3 reads CASSLRSGHNLYEQYF. In nucleotides, the CDR3 is TGTGCCAGCAGCTTACGGTCCGGACACAACCTCTACGAGCAGTACTTC.